This passage covers 10 T cell receptor beta chains from one sample sequenced in a study of blood T cell repertoires in COVID-19. Profiling relied on immunoSEQ multiplex PCR, and the TCRdb table lists in-frame clones only, not all of them. The sample contains around 55,000 clones, about nine tenths of which appear only once. The material sequenced was peripheral blood. The receptors here all came from a human donor with active COVID-19. The donor label of this sample is uncertain.

This chain connects TRBV29-1 to TRBJ1-1; D remains unclear. There are 14 residues in the CDR3. V lost 3 bases and J 8 bases, leaving 19 bases between the germline ends. Germline CDR1 is SQVTM and CDR2 is ANQGSEA. In DNA form, the CDR3 reads TGCAGCGTTGAGACCGGCGCGCGCGGGCCCGAAGCTTTCTTT. This encodes CSVETGARGPEAFF. The whole variable domain, filled in from reference TRBV29-1 and TRBJ1-1, reads SAVISQKPSRDICQRGTSLTIQCQVDSQVTMMFWYRQQPGQSLTLIATANQGSEATYESGFVIDKFPISRPNLTFSTLTVSNMSPEDSSIYLCSVETGARGPEAFFGQGTRLTVV.

The CDR3 DNA is TGTGCCAGCAGCATGACAGCGGGAGGAAGCCGTAGCACCGGGGAGCTGTTTTTT. Translating gives CASSMTAGGSRSTGELFF. The chain links TRBV11-3 to TRBJ2-2, with TRBD2 matching over 9 bases. The CDR3 runs 18 residues. The trim removed 5 bases at V and 4 bases at J, leaving 14 bases unmatched. Germline V lookup: CDR1 SGHNT, CDR2 YENEEA.

The chain is built from TRBV11-2 and TRBJ2-4; D is unclear. Deletions cut 2 bases from V and 0 bases from J, with 8 bases between. This CDR3 has 15 residues. Germline CDR1 reads SGHAT; CDR2 reads FQNNGV. The CDR3 spells CASSLNPGAKNIQYF. CDR3 sequence (DNA): TGTGCCAGCAGCTTAAATCCGGGAGCCAAAAACATTCAGTACTTC.

The chain links TRBV6-4 to TRBJ2-1; the match to TRBD2 covers 8 bases. The length of the CDR3 is 15 residues. V shed 2 bases, J shed 7 bases, and the junction held 7 bases outside the gene matches. CDR1 is MRHNA, CDR2 SNTAGT, per germline. DNA for the CDR3: TGTGCCAGCAGTGACGTAGCGGGAATGAAGAATGAGCAGTTCTTC. Translation gives CASSDVAGMKNEQFF.

This chain uses TRBV20-1 with TRBJ2-1; D remains ambiguous. The ends were cut back, 6 bases at V and 4 bases at J, with 7 bases in the middle. CDR3 length: 11 amino acids. Germline CDR1 DFQATT, CDR2 SNEGSKA (reference sequence). CDR3 region: CSAQAYNEQFF. In nucleotides, the CDR3 is TGCAGTGCCCAGGCTTACAATGAGCAGTTCTTC.

The V gene is TRBV27, the J gene TRBJ1-6; a possible D gene is TRBD1 (5 bases). Germline V gene data show CDR1 as MNHEY and CDR2 as SMNVEV (reference sequence). V was clipped by 4 bases and J by 0 bases, with 13 bases between them. The CDR3 loop spans 17 amino acids. In nucleotides, the CDR3 is TGTGCCAGCAGTTCCCGCGGGGGGAGCTCCTATAATTCACCCCTCCACTTT. This translates into CASSSRGGSSYNSPLHF.

V usage is TRBV7-2 and J usage is TRBJ1-5; 9 nucleotides agree with TRBD1. This CDR3 has 15 residues. Germline CDR1 is SGHTA and CDR2 is FQGNSA. Losses at the gene ends were 3 bases for V and 7 bases for J; bases not matched to a gene: 7. CDR3 DNA: TGTGCCAGCAGCTTTACACAGGGGGCCGGCCAGCCCCAGCATTTT. It codes for CASSFTQGAGQPQHF.

The chain couples TRBV3-1 (or the pseudogene TRBV3-2) to TRBJ1-1; 10 bases align to TRBD1. V shed 4 bases, J shed 1 base, and the junction held 6 bases outside the gene matches. This CDR3 region has 16 residues. Looked up from germline, CDR1 is LGHDT and CDR2 is YNNKEL (reference sequence). Written as DNA, the CDR3 is TGTGCCAGCAGCCTAAAGACAGGGGGCAGGAACACTGAAGCTTTCTTT. It is translated as CASSLKTGGRNTEAFF.

This chain links TRBV11-2 with TRBJ1-4, with TRBD1 as a possible D gene (6 bases). The ends were cut back, 4 bases at V and 7 bases at J, with 13 bases in the middle. The germline gives CDR1 SGHAT, CDR2 FQNNGV. The CDR3 has 14 amino acids. The CDR3 loop is CASSSIQGSEKLFF. CDR3 coding DNA: TGTGCCAGCAGCTCCATACAGGGTTCTGAAAAACTGTTTTTT.

The chain is built from TRBV5-1 and TRBJ1-4, with D possibly TRBD1 on 5 matching bases. Germline V gene data show CDR1 as SGHRS and CDR2 as YFSETQ. The V and J ends lost 0 bases and 0 bases respectively, with 9 bases between them. The CDR3 runs 16 residues. CDR3 residues: CASSLGTLTTNEKLFF. CDR3 coding DNA: TGCGCCAGCAGCTTGGGGACACTAACAACTAATGAAAAACTGTTTTTT.